This entry lists 9 T cell receptor beta chains sequenced from one sample in a study of T cells in Graves' hyperthyroidism and ophthalmopathy. The source material, RNA transcripts, was used to amplify TCR beta CDR3 regions. The TCR CDR3 was amplified in a first-round RT-PCR using the HTBI primer set. A single record per CDR3 protein comes from TCRdb applying MiXCR to the multiplex PCR reads. The sample consists of 150,000 to 200,000 distinct CDR3 sequences, around 15% of them appearing once. The material sequenced was blood. These receptors came from a woman aged 45-60 years with Graves' hyperthyroidism.

At least ten counts were recorded for this clonotype. The gene calls are TRBV7-8 and TRBJ1-4, with a weak D call TRBD1 (6 bases). The ends were cut back, 5 bases at V and 8 bases at J, with 18 bases in the middle. CDR3 length equals 15 residues. The germline CDR1 and CDR2 sequences are SGHVS and FQNEAQ. The CDR3 region is CASSGGRGAMEKLFF. CDR3 DNA sequence: TGTGCCAGCAGCGGGGGGAGGGGGGCGATGGAAAAACTGTTTTTT.

The chain carries TRBV19 and TRBJ2-3; 13 nucleotides align to TRBD2. V dropped 5 bases and J dropped 5; count of bases not matched to a gene: 7. Germline V gene data show CDR1 as LNHDA and CDR2 as SQIVND (reference sequence). The CDR3 totals 16 residues. As DNA, the CDR3 is TGTGCCAGTAGTCTCACAGGACTAGCGGGGGAAGATACGCAGTATTTT. Translation: CASSLTGLAGEDTQYF.

This clonotype was seen only a few times. This chain connects TRBV5-7 to TRBJ1-6; D might be TRBD1 (5 bases). TRBV5-7 is known as an ORF, though its function is uncertain. This CDR3 has 14 residues. Trimming cost V 5 bases and J 8 bases, with 14 bases left between them. CDR3 in amino acids: CASRTRGGYSPLHF. The CDR3 DNA follows: TGTGCCAGCAGAACCCGGGGCGGGTATTCACCCCTCCACTTT.

This clonotype has a count of ten or more. The chain has TRBV2 and TRBJ1-2, with 9 bases aligning to TRBD1. CDR3 length equals 15 residues. The V segment lost 3 bases and the J segment 1 base; nucleotides outside the gene matches: 3. Germline V gene data show CDR1 as SNHLY and CDR2 as FYNNEI. The CDR3 sequence is CASSDSGQGNYGYTF. CDR3 nucleotide sequence: TGTGCCAGCAGTGACTCGGGACAGGGTAACTATGGCTACACCTTC.

This clonotype showed up many times. This chain links TRBV28 with TRBJ1-1; 7 bases align to TRBD1. V was pared by 5 bases and J by 2 bases, with 11 bases of the junction left unmatched. Germline V gives CDR1 MDHEN, CDR2 SYDVKM. The CDR3 covers 16 residues. CDR3 DNA sequence: TGTGCCAGCAGTCGAACCCACCAGGGGGGCAACACTGAAGCTTTCTTT. This gives the protein CASSRTHQGGNTEAFF.

The V gene is TRBV6-1, the J gene TRBJ2-7; TRBD1 matches at 9 bases. The length of the CDR3 is 15 residues. CDR1 is MNHNS, CDR2 SASEGT, per germline. V trimming: 4 bases; J trimming: 4 bases; junction bases outside the gene matches: 8. CDR3: CASSASTGGSYEQYF. As DNA, the CDR3 is TGTGCCAGCAGTGCTTCGACAGGGGGTAGTTACGAGCAGTACTTC.

This clonotype was detected ten times or more. The rearrangement uses TRBV28 and TRBJ2-2; TRBD2 aligns across 12 bases. CDR1 MDHEN and CDR2 SYDVKM come from the germline V gene. The V segment lost 7 bases and the J segment 4 bases; nucleotides outside the gene matches: 4. The CDR3 spans 15 residues. Here the CDR3 reads CASTPGLAGTGELFF. In DNA, the CDR3 is TGTGCCAGCACACCGGGACTAGCGGGCACCGGGGAGCTGTTTTTT.

V gene TRBV9 combines with J gene TRBJ2-3, with D unclear. The germline V gene encodes CDR1 SGDLS and CDR2 YYNGEE. V was trimmed by 3 bases and J by 6 bases, leaving 26 bases between them. The CDR3 loop spans 18 amino acids. CDR3 sequence: CASSGRPTVECVGDTQYF. The CDR3 region has the DNA TGTGCCAGCAGCGGGCGTCCCACTGTTGAGTGTGTTGGGGATACGCAGTATTTT.

Ten or more counts support this clonotype. The chain couples TRBV28 to TRBJ2-7; D is ambiguous. The CDR3 length is 11 residues. The V gene lost 3 bases and the J gene lost 5 bases, with 5 bases spanning the gap. Germline V gives CDR1 MDHEN, CDR2 SYDVKM. CDR3 protein: CASSFYNEQYF. The CDR3 DNA reads TGTGCCAGCAGTTTTTACAACGAGCAGTACTTC.